This is a list of T cell receptor beta chains from one sample in a study of T-cell memory formation after mild COVID-19. Using its own MiXCR run on the 5' RACE reads, TCRdb lists one record per CDR3 protein. The sample has 200,000 to 300,000 distinct CDR3 sequences; roughly 9.4% are singletons. Sequenced material: PBMCs or a T cell subset sorted from them (not recorded which). Receptors originate from a man aged 18 to 30 who had mild COVID-19 (a few samples of this study predate the infection). Cell type and time point are not known. CDR3s leave out the opening cysteine and the closing phenylalanine or tryptophan.

TRBJ2-1 TRBV20-1 SARATGQKYEQF
TRBJ2-5 TRBV7-2 ASSTRRLAVQETQY
TRBJ1-1 TRBV5-5 ASSYGPTGGTEAF
TRBJ2-5 TRBV7-6 ASSSTQGAGETQY
TRBJ1-2 TRBV7-2 ASSLLGAGIAKGYT
TRBJ2-1 TRBV5-6 ASSLADEQF
TRBJ2-5 TRBV7-2 ASSLKKPRGRPGPQETQY
TRBJ2-5 TRBV6-5 ASSSPGDETQY
TRBJ2-4 TRBV30 AWSVDRRGKNIQY
TRBJ2-5 TRBV24-1 AIQGLGETQY
TRBJ2-4 TRBV5-1 ASSLSGTGEDIQY
TRBJ1-6 TRBV7-2 ASSTHSNSPLH
TRBJ1-1 TRBV4-1 ASSLLQVGQNTEAF